This TCR beta chain was captured in a study of graft-versus-host responses after intestinal transplantation. Overall study: Recipients had transplants, and these were multivisceral, liver-intestinal, or isolated intestinal. Each patient got anti-thymocyte globulin induction, then tacrolimus and steroids for about 3 years. Notes on the study in general: Marrow from the recipient contained GvH clones, some of which had appeared first in ileum or blood.

A remark on this clone: What it binds is unknown.

TCRdb's copy holds only in-frame clones and misses some; the assay was immunoSEQ multiplex PCR. The repertoire holds 84,000 or so clones, with roughly 90% as singletons. CDR3 length equals 13 residues. The V and J ends lost 3 bases and 2 bases respectively, with 11 bases between them. Germline V gene sequence: CDR1 GTSNPN, CDR2 SVGIG (reference sequence). The TCR sequence derives from a human donor who received an intestinal transplant. This sample comprised unstimulated CD4+ T cells sorted from spleen or lymph node cells, obtained before intestinal transplant. This rearrangement joins TRBV30 to TRBJ2-7, with D hard to call. CDR3 in DNA: TGTGCCTGGAGCGTACAGAGAGCCTACGAGCAGTACTTC. Protein sequence: CAWSVQRAYEQYF.